This T cell receptor beta chain was retrieved from a study of monozygotic twins with inflammatory bowel disease. Each donor had approximately 2.5 ml of blood drawn. Researchers put TCRalpha and TCRbeta cDNA through two nested PCRs lasting 16 and 9 cycles. No DNA is given; TCRdb re-called the 5' RACE reads and lists each CDR3 protein once. This listing includes around 450,000 distinct CDR3 sequences. The study's findings and limits: Findings did not support one strong IBD-associated signal or clonotype. Individual T cell subtypes were not distinguishable.

This CDR3 is built from 12 residues. On this clonotype: What it binds is not known.

The J gene is TRBJ2-1, the V gene TRBV12-3 or TRBV12-4. This receptor was identified in a human donor with ulcerative colitis or Crohn's disease, or a healthy co-twin of an affected twin (not recorded which). The sequencing input was blood. The CDR3 here is CASSKGLDEQFF.